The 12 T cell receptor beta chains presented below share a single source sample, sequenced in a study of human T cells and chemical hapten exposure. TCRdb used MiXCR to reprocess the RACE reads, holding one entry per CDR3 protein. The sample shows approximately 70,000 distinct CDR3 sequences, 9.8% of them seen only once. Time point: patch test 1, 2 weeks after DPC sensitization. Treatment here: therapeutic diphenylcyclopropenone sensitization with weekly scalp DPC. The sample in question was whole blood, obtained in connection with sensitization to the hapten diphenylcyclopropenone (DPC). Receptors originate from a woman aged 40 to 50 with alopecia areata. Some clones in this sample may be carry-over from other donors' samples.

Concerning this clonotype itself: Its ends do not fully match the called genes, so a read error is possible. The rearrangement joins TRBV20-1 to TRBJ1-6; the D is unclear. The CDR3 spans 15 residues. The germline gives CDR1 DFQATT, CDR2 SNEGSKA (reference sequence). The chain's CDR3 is CSASSGYSYNSPLHF. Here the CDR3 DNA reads TGTAGTGCTAGTTCAGGTTACTCCTATAATTCACCCCTCCACTTT.

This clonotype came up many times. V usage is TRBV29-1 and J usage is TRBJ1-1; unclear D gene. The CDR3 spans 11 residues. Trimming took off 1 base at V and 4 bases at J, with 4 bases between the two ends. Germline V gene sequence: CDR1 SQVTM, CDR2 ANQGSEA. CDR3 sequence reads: CSVEGVTEAFF. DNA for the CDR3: TGCAGCGTTGAAGGAGTCACTGAAGCTTTCTTT.

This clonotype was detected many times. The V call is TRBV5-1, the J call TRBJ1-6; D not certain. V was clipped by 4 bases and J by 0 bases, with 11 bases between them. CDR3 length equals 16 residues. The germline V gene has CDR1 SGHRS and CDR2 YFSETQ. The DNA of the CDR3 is TGCGCCAGCAGCCAGGCCGCAAGCTCCTATAATTCACCCCTCCACTTT. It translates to CASSQAASSYNSPLHF.

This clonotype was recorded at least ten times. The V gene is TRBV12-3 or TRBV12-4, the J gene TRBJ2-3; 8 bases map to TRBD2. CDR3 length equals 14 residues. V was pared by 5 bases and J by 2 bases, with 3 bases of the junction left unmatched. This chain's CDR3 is CASSSGGFTDTQYF. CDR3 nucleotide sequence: TGTGCCAGCAGTAGCGGGGGCTTCACAGATACGCAGTATTTT.

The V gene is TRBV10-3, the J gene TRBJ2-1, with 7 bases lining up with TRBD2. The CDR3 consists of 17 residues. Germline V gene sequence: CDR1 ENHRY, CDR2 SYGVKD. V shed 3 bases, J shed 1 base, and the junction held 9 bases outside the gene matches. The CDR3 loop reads CAISDPPSGVSYNEQFF. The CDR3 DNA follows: TGTGCCATCAGTGATCCGCCGAGCGGGGTATCCTACAATGAGCAGTTCTTC.

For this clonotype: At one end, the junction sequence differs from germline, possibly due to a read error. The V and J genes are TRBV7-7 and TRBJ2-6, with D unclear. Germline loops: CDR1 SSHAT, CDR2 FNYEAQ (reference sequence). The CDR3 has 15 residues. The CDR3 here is CASSPGDSGANVLTF. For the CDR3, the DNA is TGTGCTAGCAGCCCTGGGGACTCTGGGGCCAACGTCCTGACTTTC.

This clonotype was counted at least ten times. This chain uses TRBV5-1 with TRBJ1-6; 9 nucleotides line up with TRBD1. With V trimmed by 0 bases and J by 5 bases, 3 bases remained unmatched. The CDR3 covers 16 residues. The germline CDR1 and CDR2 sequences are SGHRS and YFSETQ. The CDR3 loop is CASSLGTGVHNSPLHF. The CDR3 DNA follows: TGCGCCAGCAGCTTGGGGACAGGGGTCCATAATTCACCCCTCCACTTT.

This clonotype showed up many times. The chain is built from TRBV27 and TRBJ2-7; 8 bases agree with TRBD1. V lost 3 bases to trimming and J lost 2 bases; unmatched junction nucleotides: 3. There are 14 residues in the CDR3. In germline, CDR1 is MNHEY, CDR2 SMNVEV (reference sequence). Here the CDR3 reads CASSFKDRAYEQYF. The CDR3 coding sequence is TGTGCCAGCAGTTTCAAGGACAGGGCCTACGAGCAGTACTTC.

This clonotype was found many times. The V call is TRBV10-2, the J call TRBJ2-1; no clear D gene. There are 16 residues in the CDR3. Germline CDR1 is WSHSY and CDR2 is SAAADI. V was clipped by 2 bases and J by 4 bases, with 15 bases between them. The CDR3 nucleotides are TGCGCCAGCAGTGAGGGGTTATCTGAGGAGTACAATGAGCAGTTCTTC. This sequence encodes CASSEGLSEEYNEQFF.

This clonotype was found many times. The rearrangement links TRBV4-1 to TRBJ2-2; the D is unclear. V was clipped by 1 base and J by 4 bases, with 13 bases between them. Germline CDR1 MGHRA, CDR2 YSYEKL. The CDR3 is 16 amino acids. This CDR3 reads CASSQVSARGTGELFF. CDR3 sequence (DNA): TGCGCCAGCAGCCAAGTTTCGGCGCGCGGCACCGGGGAGCTGTTTTTT.

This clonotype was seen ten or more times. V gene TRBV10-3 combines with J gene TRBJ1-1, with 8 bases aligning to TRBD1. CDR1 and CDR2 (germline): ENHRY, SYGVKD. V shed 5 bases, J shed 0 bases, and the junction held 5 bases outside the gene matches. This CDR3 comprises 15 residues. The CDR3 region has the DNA TGTGCCATCAGTCCACGACAGGGGTTGAACACTGAAGCTTTCTTT. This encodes CAISPRQGLNTEAFF.

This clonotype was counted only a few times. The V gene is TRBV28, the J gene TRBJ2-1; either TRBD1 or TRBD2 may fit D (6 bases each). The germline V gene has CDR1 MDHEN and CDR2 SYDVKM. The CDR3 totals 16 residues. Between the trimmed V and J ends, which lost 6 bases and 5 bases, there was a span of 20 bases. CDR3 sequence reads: CASSPPQGRRNNEQFF. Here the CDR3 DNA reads TGTGCCAGCAGCCCTCCCCAGGGGAGGAGAAACAATGAGCAGTTCTTC.